Shown below are 5 T cell receptor beta chains from a single sample sequenced in a study of identical twins (dated by TCRdb to the mid-2010s). The library was built by means of 5' RACE. The reads were generated on an Illumina HiSeq 2000. TCRdb applied fastp at Q25 and MiXCR to the public reads, then kept only in-frame beta chains. Every CDR3 protein is listed once, alongside the most common genes and DNA of its rows. The sample table lists around 1.7 million distinct CDR3 sequences, 32% of them with a count of one. The ten biggest clones cover under 0.35% of the sample. The source material was cord blood. All receptors come from a newborn girl in good health.

V is TRBV3-1 and J is TRBJ2-4; D gene unclear. The end of the DNA fits TRBJ2-7 better, so the J call may be wrong. Germline CDR1 reads LGHDT; CDR2 reads YNNKEL (reference sequence). The CDR3 totals 13 residues. CDR3 sequence: CASSQDSLHEQYF. The CDR3 nucleotides read TGTGCCAGCAGCCAAGACTCCCTACACGAGCAGTACTTC.

Ten or more counts support this clonotype. The CDR3 region is CSVESRRRQETQYF. The CDR3 DNA reads TGCAGCGTTGAATCCCGGCGGAGGCAAGAGACCCAGTACTTC. This chain links TRBV29-1 with TRBJ2-5; TRBD2 might be the D (5 bases). CDR3 length: 14 amino acids. The germline gives CDR1 SQVTM, CDR2 ANQGSEA. Between the trimmed V and J ends, which lost 2 bases and 2 bases, there was a span of 12 bases.

This chain uses TRBV4-2 with TRBJ2-3; 7 bases are a match to TRBD2. Germline CDR1 is LGHNA and CDR2 is YNFKEQ. The CDR3 totals 17 residues. Trimming took 4 bases from V and 2 from J; bases not matched to a gene: 12. The DNA of the CDR3 is TGTGCCAGCAGCCCCCTTCCGGCAGCGGGGAACACAGATACGCAGTATTTT. Residues: CASSPLPAAGNTDTQYF.

This clonotype turned up a few times. V gene TRBV7-9 combines with J gene TRBJ1-2; 7 nucleotides align to TRBD1. CDR1 is SEHNR, CDR2 FQNEAQ, per germline (reference sequence). The CDR3 runs 14 residues. Trimming removed 2 bases from V and 5 bases from J; junction bases left unmatched: 5. CDR3 residues: CASSLKDRKYGYTF. CDR3 DNA: TGTGCCAGCAGCTTAAAGGACAGGAAATATGGCTACACCTTC.

This clonotype came up a few times. This rearrangement joins TRBV9 to TRBJ2-1; TRBD2 matches 9 bases. Trimming removed 0 bases from V and 4 bases from J; junction bases left unmatched: 8. Germline CDR1 reads SGDLS; CDR2 reads YYNGEE. The CDR3 sequence is 17 residues long. The CDR3 nucleotides are TGTGCCAGCAGCGTAGGGTGGCGGGAGGGCAAGTACAATGAGCAGTTCTTC. It yields the protein CASSVGWREGKYNEQFF.